The 21 T cell receptor beta chains given below trace back to one sample, sequenced in a study of OX40 agonist ivuxolimab in advanced cancers. The table came from immunoSEQ multiplex PCR; TCRdb's copy has only in-frame clones and leaves some out. The sample gives about 58,000 clones, roughly four fifths of which show up once; over 0.7% is in the top ten. Source: CD4+ or CD8+ T cells sorted from blood, taken in a trial of the OX40 agonist ivuxolimab. Every receptor here comes from an adult with an advanced solid tumor such as melanoma, head and neck, liver or kidney cancer.

This chain connects TRBV11-2 to TRBJ1-4; D call uncertain. The CDR3 covers 11 residues. The V end lost 3 bases, the J end lost 6 bases, and 2 bases lay between the germline ends. The germline V gene encodes CDR1 SGHAT and CDR2 FQNNGV. CDR3 DNA sequence: TGTGCCAGCAGCTTGGATGAAAAACTGTTTTTT. Its translation: CASSLDEKLFF. Full variable domain (missing parts from reference TRBV11-2 and TRBJ1-4): EAGVAQSPRYKIIEKRQSVAFWCNPISGHATLYWYQQILGQGPKLLIQFQNNGVVDDSQLPKDRFSAERLKGVDSTLKIQPAKLEDSAVYLCASSLDEKLFFGSGTQLSVL.

The chain carries TRBV27 and TRBJ2-7; a possible D gene is TRBD2 (5 bases). CDR1 is MNHEY and CDR2 is SMNVEV in the germline V gene (reference sequence). Trimming removed 5 bases at V and 3 bases at J, with 20 bases between. There are 16 residues in the CDR3. The CDR3 bases are TGTGCCAGCAGTCCCCCCGGGGAGAGGTTGTTCTACGAGCAGTACTTC. Translated: CASSPPGERLFYEQYF.

V and J are TRBV23-1 and TRBJ1-5; D gene ambiguous. TRBV23-1 is treated as an ORF (open reading frame) with a function not yet certain. The V end was cut by 0 bases, the J end by 6 bases, with 18 bases between. The CDR3 is 17 amino acids. CDR3 residues: CASSQSPSEVILQPQHF. For the CDR3, the DNA is TGCGCCAGCAGTCAATCCCCCTCGGAGGTGATCCTTCAGCCCCAGCATTTT.

V gene TRBV4-2 combines with J gene TRBJ1-3; possibly TRBD1 for D (5 bases). Trimming removed 2 bases from V and 1 base from J, with 18 bases in between. Germline CDR1 reads LGHNA; CDR2 reads YNFKEQ. CDR3 length equals 18 residues. The CDR3 region is CASSQRKSDTGSGNTIYF. For the CDR3, the DNA is TGTGCCAGCAGCCAAAGAAAGTCCGACACAGGTTCTGGAAACACCATATATTTT.

J is TRBJ1-4 and V is TRBV10-3; 7 nucleotides line up with TRBD1. The length of the CDR3 is 13 residues. Germline assignment: CDR1 ENHRY and CDR2 SYGVKD. V lost 6 bases and J lost 7; bases outside the gene matches: 5. The CDR3 here is CAIRTTGSEKLFF. The CDR3 nucleotides read TGTGCCATCAGAACGACAGGGTCTGAAAAACTGTTTTTT.

The chain combines TRBV5-4 with TRBJ2-7, with D hard to call. Trimming took 4 bases from V and 0 from J, leaving 17 bases between them. Germline CDR1 and CDR2: SGHNT and YYREEE (reference sequence). The CDR3 runs to 16 residues. For the CDR3, the DNA is TGTGCCAGCAGCCGAACCCCAGGTATGAGCTCCTACGAGCAGTACTTC. Translating gives CASSRTPGMSSYEQYF.

This clone is medium-sized by share. This chain joins TRBV2 and TRBJ2-5; a possible D gene is TRBD1 (6 bases). Germline assignment: CDR1 SNHLY and CDR2 FYNNEI. Trimming pared 11 bases from V and 4 bases from J, leaving 14 bases between. The CDR3 is 12 amino acids. CDR3 in amino acids: CAGARTAETQYF. The CDR3 DNA reads as TGTGCCGGAGCACGGACAGCAGAGACCCAGTACTTC.

This clone was seen once. This sequence joins TRBV14 and TRBJ2-2, with D possibly TRBD2 on 8 matching bases. The CDR3 sequence is 19 residues long. V was cut by 3 bases and J by 4 bases, with 24 bases left in between. Germline V lookup: CDR1 SGHDN, CDR2 FVKESK. Written as DNA, the CDR3 is TGTGCCAGCAGCCACGACCCGAGGGGGCGGGGGGCCTTCACCGGGGAGCTGTTTTTT. Its protein is CASSHDPRGRGAFTGELFF.

The genes are TRBV6-4 and TRBJ1-4; no firm D call. Deletions cut 6 bases from V and 6 bases from J, with 11 bases between. The CDR3 has 13 residues. Germline V lookup: CDR1 MRHNA, CDR2 SNTAGT. The CDR3 loop is CASRLVGHEKLFF. The CDR3 nucleotides are TGTGCCAGCAGGTTGGTCGGCCATGAAAAACTGTTTTTT.

This chain connects TRBV6-6 to TRBJ1-2, with 7 positions matching TRBD1. Trimming at V came to 2 bases and at J to 4 bases, leaving 7 bases not matched to a gene. This CDR3 has 15 residues. Germline loops: CDR1 MNHNY, CDR2 SVGAGI (reference sequence). The CDR3 DNA reads TGTGCCAGCAGTTACCCGGGACAGAACTTCTATGGCTACACCTTC. This encodes CASSYPGQNFYGYTF.

This chain connects TRBV5-1 to TRBJ2-7; 7 bases fit TRBD1. J gave up 0 bases and V 3 bases, and 6 bases lay outside the gene matches. CDR1 is SGHRS and CDR2 is YFSETQ in the germline V gene. There are 15 residues in the CDR3. The CDR3 DNA is TGCGCCAGCAGCTCGGGACAGCATTTCTCCTACGAGCAGTACTTC. This sequence encodes CASSSGQHFSYEQYF.

The chain employs TRBV7-7 and TRBJ2-2; 8 bases match TRBD1. CDR1 and CDR2 (germline): SSHAT, FNYEAQ (reference sequence). J was trimmed by 7 bases and V by 1 base; bases with no gene match: 5. CDR3 size: 15 residues. CDR3 coding DNA: TGTGCCAGCAGCTTAGAGGACAGGGCGGGCGGGGAGCTGTTTTTT. This encodes CASSLEDRAGGELFF.

This chain joins TRBV4-1 and TRBJ1-6, with 7 bases lining up with TRBD1. Germline V lookup: CDR1 MGHRA, CDR2 YSYEKL. V shed 3 bases, J shed 6 bases, and the junction held 2 bases outside the gene matches. The CDR3 is 14 residues long. CDR3 nucleotides: TGCGCCAGCAGCCAGACAGGGCTTAATTCACCCCTCCACTTT. It yields the protein CASSQTGLNSPLHF.

V is TRBV7-3 and J is TRBJ2-3, with TRBD2 identical over 7 bases. The germline CDR1 and CDR2 sequences are SGHTA and FQGTGA. This CDR3 region has 16 residues. The V and J ends lost 6 bases and 2 bases, in that order; junction bases with no gene match: 11. The CDR3 sequence is CASRRIARGVTDTQYF. The CDR3 nucleotides are TGTGCCAGCAGACGTATCGCCCGGGGGGTCACAGATACGCAGTATTTT.

V usage is TRBV7-9 and J usage is TRBJ2-1; 7 positions match TRBD2. Per germline, CDR1 SEHNR and CDR2 FQNEAQ (reference sequence). The CDR3 runs 15 residues. V lost 5 bases to trimming and J lost 7 bases; unmatched junction nucleotides: 11. CDR3 in amino acids: CASSKRTSSLNEQFF. CDR3 nucleotides: TGTGCCAGCAGCAAAAGGACTAGTAGTTTGAATGAGCAGTTCTTC.

CDR3 amino acids: CASSSKIRLAGGLYNEQFF. The CDR3 nucleotides are TGTGCCAGCAGCTCGAAAATCCGACTAGCGGGGGGGCTCTACAATGAGCAGTTCTTC. The V and J genes are TRBV11-1 and TRBJ2-1; 14 nucleotides align to TRBD2. Unmatched junction bases numbered 11, after V lost 4 bases and J lost 3 bases. CDR1 is SGHAT and CDR2 is FQDESV in the germline V gene (reference sequence). The CDR3 runs 19 residues.

The J gene is TRBJ1-1, the V gene TRBV19; D is unclear. The CDR3 covers 12 residues. The V end lost 2 bases, the J end lost 6 bases, and 7 bases lay between the germline ends. Germline CDR1 and CDR2: LNHDA and SQIVND (reference sequence). CDR3 region: CASSIRGSEAFF. The CDR3 DNA sequence: TGTGCCAGTAGTATACGAGGGTCTGAAGCTTTCTTT.

V usage is TRBV5-6 and J usage is TRBJ1-1, with D possibly matching TRBD1 (5 bases). CDR3 length: 14 amino acids. V was shortened by 4 bases and J by 6 bases, with 16 bases between the two germline ends. CDR1 SGHDT and CDR2 YYEEEE come from the germline V gene. CDR3 bases: TGTGCCAGCAGCCCCCGGGGACGGGGCGCTGAAGCTTTCTTT. Its protein is CASSPRGRGAEAFF.

V gene TRBV6-6 combines with J gene TRBJ2-5, with 8 bases aligning to TRBD2. V trimming: 0 bases; J trimming: 0 bases; junction bases outside the gene matches: 3. This CDR3 comprises 16 residues. Germline V lookup: CDR1 MNHNY, CDR2 SVGAGI (reference sequence). CDR3 DNA: TGTGCCAGCAGTTACTCGGGCGGGGGGTACCAAGAGACCCAGTACTTC. Protein product: CASSYSGGGYQETQYF.

This clone came up a few times. The CDR3 region is CASSLGQGPTNEKLFF. The CDR3 DNA follows: TGTGCCAGCAGCTTAGGACAGGGGCCAACTAATGAAAAACTGTTTTTT. The chain is built from TRBV5-4 and TRBJ1-4; 9 nucleotides line up with TRBD1. This CDR3 region has 16 residues. Germline V gene data show CDR1 as SGHNT and CDR2 as YYREEE (reference sequence). J lost 0 bases, V lost 2 bases, and 2 bases had no gene match. Together with reference TRBV5-4 and TRBJ1-4, the CDR3 gives the full variable domain: ETGVTQSPTHLIKTRGQQVTLRCSSQSGHNTVSWYQQALGQGPQFIFQYYREEENGRGNFPPRFSGLQFPNYSSELNVNALELDDSALYLCASSLGQGPTNEKLFFGSGTQLSVL.

The V and J genes are TRBV27 and TRBJ2-7; TRBD1 agrees at 7 bases. This CDR3 contains 15 residues. The J segment lost 2 bases and the V segment lost 4 bases, leaving 8 bases of the junction unmatched. CDR1 MNHEY and CDR2 SMNVEV come from the germline V gene (reference sequence). In DNA, the CDR3 is TGTGCCAGCAGTTCGCCCTCCGGGACAGCCTACGAGCAGTACTTC. Translated: CASSSPSGTAYEQYF.